The rows below give T cell receptor beta chains drawn from one sample of a study of CD8+ T cells in alopecia areata. Profiled with immunoSEQ multiplex PCR; TCRdb holds only in-frame clones, not every one. The sample has about 210,000 clones; approximately 70% are singletons. The input for sequencing was CD4+ T cells sorted from blood, taken at approximately week 42, from a patient treated with tofacitinib. The source of these receptors is a human donor with alopecia areata. The CDR3 runs from the conserved cysteine through the conserved F or W. Each record gives: CDR3 length, clone size, V gene, J gene, D gene, CDR3 DNA, CDR3 protein. D genes are given only for firm matches. Only some rows state a clone size, as once, few, many or a class for expanded clones.

length: 12
size: once
V: TRBV30
J: TRBJ1-1
D: .
DNA: TGTGCCTGGAGTGGCGGCAGAGGATACGCTTTCTTT
CDR3: CAWSGGRGYAFF

length: 13
size: .
V: TRBV29-1
J: TRBJ2-7
D: TRBD1
DNA: TGCAGCGGGGGAGACAGGGGACTGTACGAGCAGTACTTC
CDR3: CSGGDRGLYEQYF

length: 12
size: .
V: TRBV11-3
J: TRBJ2-1
D: .
DNA: TGTGCCAGCAGCTTAGAACGGGATGAGCAGTTCTTC
CDR3: CASSLERDEQFF

length: 11
size: .
V: TRBV25-1
J: TRBJ1-1
D: .
DNA: TGTGCCAGCAGTGGGGATGCGGACAGTCGATTT
CDR3: CASSGDADSRF

length: 13
size: .
V: TRBV30
J: TRBJ1-1
D: TRBD1
DNA: TGTGCCTGGAGTTGGACCAGGGGGACTGAAGCTTTCTTT
CDR3: CAWSWTRGTEAFF

length: 15
size: .
V: TRBV10-3
J: TRBJ2-1
D: .
DNA: TGTGCCATCAGTGAACCTAGTCGTGCCTACAATGAGCAGTTCTTC
CDR3: CAISEPSRAYNEQFF

length: 16
size: once
V: TRBV5-6
J: TRBJ2-1
D: TRBD2
DNA: TGTGCCAGCAGCTTGGGCGTAGCGGGGGCCAGGTATGAGCAGTTCTTC
CDR3: CASSLGVAGARYEQFF

length: 16
size: few
V: TRBV27
J: TRBJ2-6
D: TRBD1
DNA: TGTGCCAGCAGTCGATGGGAGGGGACAGGGATAAACGTCCTGACTTTC
CDR3: CASSRWEGTGINVLTF

length: 13
size: .
V: TRBV29-1
J: TRBJ1-1
D: .
DNA: TGCAGCGTTGCCAACCGCATGAACACTGAAGCTTTCTTT
CDR3: CSVANRMNTEAFF

length: 11
size: .
V: TRBV29-1
J: TRBJ2-1
D: .
DNA: TGCAGCGTTGATCGGCACAATGAGCAGTTCTTC
CDR3: CSVDRHNEQFF

length: 13
size: .
V: TRBV30
J: TRBJ1-4
D: .
DNA: TGTGCCTGGAGTGTAGGCAAGGGGGAAAAACTGTTTTTT
CDR3: CAWSVGKGEKLFF

length: 15
size: .
V: TRBV29-1
J: TRBJ2-7
D: .
DNA: TGCAGCGTTGGGCTTTTTGGTTCGGGCAGTATCGAGCAGTACTTC
CDR3: CSVGLFGSGSIEQYF

length: 13
size: .
V: TRBV18
J: TRBJ2-5
D: .
DNA: TGTGCCAGCTCACGGGATTCCATGATGACCCAGTACTTC
CDR3: CASSRDSMMTQYF

length: 15
size: few
V: TRBV7-2
J: TRBJ2-3
D: .
DNA: TGTGCCAGCAGCCCGGCACTCCGGGGCCCAGATACGCAGTATTTT
CDR3: CASSPALRGPDTQYF

length: 12
size: few
V: TRBV29-1
J: TRBJ1-2
D: .
DNA: TGCAGCGCCTCCCATCCGGGTCCAGGCTACACCTTC
CDR3: CSASHPGPGYTF

length: 13
size: .
V: TRBV30
J: TRBJ1-2
D: .
DNA: TGTGCCTACCCCCGGGGGCAGTCAGATGGCTACACCTTC
CDR3: CAYPRGQSDGYTF

length: 16
size: .
V: TRBV5-6
J: TRBJ2-5
D: .
DNA: TGTGCCAGCAGCTTGGCCGGGGCCCGTGACCAAGAGACCCAGTACTTC
CDR3: CASSLAGARDQETQYF

length: 14
size: few
V: TRBV25-1
J: TRBJ1-1
D: .
DNA: TGTGCCAGCAGCCGTCCAGGTGTGAACACTGAAGCTTTCTTT
CDR3: CASSRPGVNTEAFF

length: 17
size: .
V: TRBV30
J: TRBJ2-4
D: TRBD2
DNA: TGTGCCTGTTTTGTAGCGGGTCGTCCGGGGGCCAAAAACATTCAGTACTTC
CDR3: CACFVAGRPGAKNIQYF

length: 16
size: .
V: TRBV10-3
J: TRBJ2-7
D: .
DNA: TGTGCCATCAGTGAGTTGATGGGGGCGAGTGAGTACGAGCAGTACTTC
CDR3: CAISELMGASEYEQYF

length: 14
size: .
V: TRBV5-1
J: TRBJ1-2
D: .
DNA: TGCGCCAGCAGCTTGGTTGGCCCGGCGGATGGCTACACCTTC
CDR3: CASSLVGPADGYTF

length: 16
size: .
V: TRBV4-1
J: TRBJ2-3
D: TRBD2
DNA: TGCGCCAGCAGCCAGACTCTAGCGGGGGGACCAGATACGCAGTATTTT
CDR3: CASSQTLAGGPDTQYF

length: 12
size: .
V: TRBV2
J: TRBJ1-1
D: TRBD1
DNA: TGTGCCAGCAGCCCCACAGGGGGCCAGGCTTTCTTT
CDR3: CASSPTGGQAFF

length: 15
size: .
V: TRBV7-9
J: TRBJ2-1
D: .
DNA: TGTGCCAGCAGCTACCAACGGGACCTAAACAATGAGCAGTTCTTC
CDR3: CASSYQRDLNNEQFF

length: 15
size: .
V: TRBV7-9
J: TRBJ1-2
D: .
DNA: TGTGCCAGCAGCCACACGCTACAGGGCAACTATGGCTACACCTTC
CDR3: CASSHTLQGNYGYTF

length: 15
size: .
V: TRBV5-1
J: TRBJ2-2
D: TRBD1
DNA: TGCGCCAGCACCTATAACACAGGGGACACCGGGGAGCTGTTTTTT
CDR3: CASTYNTGDTGELFF

length: 14
size: .
V: TRBV11-3
J: TRBJ2-2
D: .
DNA: TGTGCCAGCAGCTTCGGACAGTACACCGGGGAGCTGTTTTTT
CDR3: CASSFGQYTGELFF